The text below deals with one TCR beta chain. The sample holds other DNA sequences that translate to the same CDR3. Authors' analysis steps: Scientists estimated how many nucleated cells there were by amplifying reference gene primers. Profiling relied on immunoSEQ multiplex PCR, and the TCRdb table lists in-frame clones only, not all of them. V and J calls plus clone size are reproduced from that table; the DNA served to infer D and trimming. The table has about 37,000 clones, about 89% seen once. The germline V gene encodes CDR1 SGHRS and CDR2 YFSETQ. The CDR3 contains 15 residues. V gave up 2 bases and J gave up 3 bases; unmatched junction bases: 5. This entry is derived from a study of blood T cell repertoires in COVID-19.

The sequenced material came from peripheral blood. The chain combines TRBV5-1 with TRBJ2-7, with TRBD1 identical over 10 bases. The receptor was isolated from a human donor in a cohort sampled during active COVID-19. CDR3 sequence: CASSLGGTGVYEQYF. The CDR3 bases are TGCGCCAGCAGCTTAGGAGGGACAGGGGTCTACGAGCAGTACTTC. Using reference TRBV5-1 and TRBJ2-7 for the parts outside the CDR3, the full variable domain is KAGVTQTPRYLIKTRGQQVTLSCSPISGHRSVSWYQQTPGQGLQFLFEYFSETQRNKGNFPGRFSGRQFSNSRSEMNVSTLELGDSALYLCASSLGGTGVYEQYFGPGTRLTVT.